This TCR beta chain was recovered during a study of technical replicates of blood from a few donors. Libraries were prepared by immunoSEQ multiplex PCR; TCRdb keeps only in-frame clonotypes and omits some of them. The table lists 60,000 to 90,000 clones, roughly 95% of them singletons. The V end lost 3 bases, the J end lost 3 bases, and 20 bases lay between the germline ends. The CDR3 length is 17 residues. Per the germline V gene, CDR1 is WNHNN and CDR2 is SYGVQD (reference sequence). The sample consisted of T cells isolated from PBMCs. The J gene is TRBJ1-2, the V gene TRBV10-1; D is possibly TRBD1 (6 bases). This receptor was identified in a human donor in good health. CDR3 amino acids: CASSDLRRGALDYGYTF. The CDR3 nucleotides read TGCGCCAGCAGTGACCTCAGGCGGGGGGCGCTTGACTATGGCTACACCTTC.